This record looks at one T cell receptor beta chain sequence and its context. This sample stems from a study of cytomegalovirus exposure and HLA in healthy donors. The PCR employed 60 Vbeta primers together with 13 Jbeta primers. Sequencing used immunoSEQ multiplex PCR; TCRdb keeps in-frame clones, though not all of them. This sample has about 60,000 clones, with around 80% found just once. The CDR3 covers 14 residues. The germline V and J ends were trimmed by 5 bases and 0 bases, with 10 bases remaining between them. In germline, CDR1 is SGHTA, CDR2 FQGNSA. The V call is TRBV7-2, the J call TRBJ1-2; D is perhaps TRBD1 (6 bases). The sequenced sample consisted of PBMCs. This receptor was taken from a male donor in good health and CMV-seronegative. CDR3 region: CASSRTVTNYGYTF. CDR3 nucleotide sequence: TGTGCCAGCAGCCGGACAGTGACTAACTATGGCTACACCTTC.